The 27 T cell receptor beta chains below all came from one sample that was sequenced in a study of T cells in tuberculosis. Regarding time point: new active TB diagnosis, blood taken before or within 7 days of starting treatment. Sequencing used immunoSEQ multiplex PCR; TCRdb keeps in-frame clones, though not all of them. This sample has 25,000 to 35,000 clones, with about 82% found just once. The specimen was PBMCs, collected at tuberculosis diagnosis. These receptors were collected from an adult with tuberculosis.

This chain connects TRBV19 to TRBJ2-2, with 10 bases identical to TRBD1. The germline V gene encodes CDR1 LNHDA and CDR2 SQIVND (reference sequence). This CDR3 spans 15 amino acids. V dropped 7 bases and J dropped 6; count of bases not matched to a gene: 8. The CDR3 spells CASTLRDRGAGELFF. The CDR3 DNA is TGTGCCAGTACTCTCCGGGACAGGGGAGCCGGGGAGCTGTTTTTT.

The V gene is TRBV30, the J gene TRBJ2-3; D is uncertain. CDR1 and CDR2 from the germline V gene are GTSNPN and SVGIG (reference sequence). This CDR3 has 13 residues. Trimming removed 2 bases at V and 0 bases at J, with 6 bases between. Written as DNA, the CDR3 is TGTGCCTGGAGTCAGATAAGCACAGATACGCAGTATTTT. The encoded protein is CAWSQISTDTQYF.

This clone has more than one count but fewer than ten. The chain couples TRBV6-5 to TRBJ1-4; possibly TRBD1 for D (6 bases). Germline V CDR1 and CDR2: MNHEY, SVGAGI. Trimming shortened V by 2 bases and J by 7 bases, and 11 bases separated the two germline ends. This CDR3 has 14 amino acids. The CDR3: CASSYGTGSEKLFF. The CDR3 nucleotides read TGTGCCAGCAGTTACGGAACAGGGAGTGAAAAACTGTTTTTT.

This clone was picked up a small number of times. This chain joins TRBV12-5 and TRBJ1-1; TRBD1 might be the D (6 bases). This CDR3 region has 16 residues. Trimming left V 2 bases short and J 1 base short, with 14 bases between. CDR1 and CDR2 from the germline V gene are LGHNT and FRNRAP. CDR3: CASGLFLDRPNTEAFF. CDR3 bases: TGTGCTAGTGGTTTGTTTTTGGACAGACCGAACACTGAAGCTTTCTTT.

V is TRBV5-1 and J is TRBJ2-3; D is perhaps TRBD1 (6 bases). Germline CDR1 reads SGHRS; CDR2 reads YFSETQ. The CDR3 runs to 14 residues. The V end was cut by 0 bases, the J end by 5 bases, with 10 bases between. CDR3 protein: CASSLGGPEDTQYF. The CDR3 DNA is TGCGCCAGCAGCTTGGGGGGGCCGGAAGATACGCAGTATTTT.

This clone was found once. This sequence joins TRBV7-2 and TRBJ2-7; tentative D call: TRBD2 (7 bases). There are 14 residues in the CDR3. V was pared by 1 base and J by 6 bases, with 13 bases between. Germline V lookup: CDR1 SGHTA, CDR2 FQGNSA. The DNA for the CDR3 is TGTGCCAGCAGCTTAGGTGGGGGGGGGCGCGAGCAGTACTTC. Translation gives CASSLGGGGREQYF.

The rearrangement joins TRBV7-7 to TRBJ2-5; no clear D. Trimming left V 0 bases short and J 5 bases short, with 13 bases between. The CDR3 has 15 amino acids. Germline V gene sequence: CDR1 SSHAT, CDR2 FNYEAQ (reference sequence). DNA for the CDR3: TGTGCCAGCAGCTTAGCGGCGGCCCTTGGGGAGACCCAGTACTTC. Translating gives CASSLAAALGETQYF.

The chain has TRBV12-5 and TRBJ1-5; TRBD1 agrees at 9 bases. The CDR3 length is 15 residues. V lost 5 bases to trimming and J lost 7 bases; unmatched junction nucleotides: 9. From germline, CDR1 is LGHNT and CDR2 FRNRAP. CDR3 sequence reads: CASGSGTGTGQPQHF. The CDR3 coding sequence is TGTGCTAGTGGTAGCGGGACAGGGACTGGCCAGCCCCAGCATTTT.

The V and J genes are TRBV2 and TRBJ1-2; D may be TRBD1 (5 bases). The CDR3 extends over 14 amino acids. Germline CDR1 and CDR2: SNHLY and FYNNEI. V lost 4 bases, J lost 2 bases, and 11 bases lay in between. CDR3 nucleotide sequence: TGTGCCAGCAGTGTTCCTGGGGGGAACTATGGCTACACCTTC. Translated: CASSVPGGNYGYTF.

This clone has just a few counts. This chain links TRBV2 with TRBJ1-5, with D possibly TRBD1 on 5 matching bases. Germline CDR1 is SNHLY and CDR2 is FYNNEI. CDR3 size: 13 residues. V was shortened by 1 base and J by 5 bases, with 6 bases between the two germline ends. The chain's CDR3 is CASSEEGYQPQHF. DNA for the CDR3: TGTGCCAGCAGTGAAGAGGGGTATCAGCCCCAGCATTTT. The full variable domain, with the rest looked up from reference TRBV2 and TRBJ1-5, is EPEVTQTPSHQVTQMGQEVILRCVPISNHLYFYWYRQILGQKVEFLVSFYNNEISEKSEIFDDQFSVERPDGSNFTLKIRSTKLEDSAMYFCASSEEGYQPQHFGDGTRLSIL.

This chain joins TRBV27 and TRBJ2-3; D is ambiguous. With 6 bases removed from V and 0 bases from J, the gap between germline ends came to 10 bases. Germline lookup yields CDR1 MNHEY and CDR2 SMNVEV (reference sequence). The CDR3 contains 14 residues. CDR3 nucleotides: TGTGCCAGCAGGCTAACCGTTAGCACAGATACGCAGTATTTT. Translated: CASRLTVSTDTQYF.

The CDR3 loop is CASSLATSGYNEQFF. The CDR3 DNA sequence: TGCGCCAGCAGCTTGGCGACTAGCGGTTACAATGAGCAGTTCTTC. The V gene is TRBV5-1, the J gene TRBJ2-1; 9 bases agree with TRBD2. Per the germline V gene, CDR1 is SGHRS and CDR2 is YFSETQ. The V gene end was trimmed by 0 bases and the J gene end by 4 bases; junction bases not matched to a gene: 2. The CDR3 spans 15 residues.

The chain employs TRBV9 and TRBJ2-3, with 9 bases that match TRBD2. The CDR3 loop spans 17 amino acids. Germline lookup yields CDR1 SGDLS and CDR2 YYNGEE. V shed 0 bases and J 4 bases; nucleotides not matched to a gene: 9. CDR3 protein: CASSVAWGGGASDTQYF. CDR3 nucleotides: TGTGCCAGCAGCGTAGCTTGGGGCGGGGGGGCATCAGATACGCAGTATTTT.

This clone is categorized as medium-sized (0.01 to 0.1%). The CDR3 sequence: CASSIEARGYEQYF. In DNA form, the CDR3 reads TGTGCCAGCAGTATTGAGGCCAGGGGATACGAGCAGTACTTC. The rearrangement links TRBV6-6 to TRBJ2-7, with TRBD1 as a possible D gene (6 bases). V was pared by 5 bases and J by 4 bases, with 15 bases between. Germline values: CDR1 MNHNY, CDR2 SVGAGI (reference sequence). The CDR3 has 14 residues.

The rearrangement joins TRBV2 to TRBJ2-4; TRBD2 aligns across 8 bases. The CDR3 extends over 13 amino acids. In germline, CDR1 is SNHLY, CDR2 FYNNEI. Germline trimming cut 5 bases from V and 9 bases from J; bases unmatched to any gene: 6. The CDR3 is CASSTGLGSIQYF. The CDR3, as DNA: TGTGCCAGCAGTACGGGACTAGGCTCCATTCAGTACTTC.

The chain employs TRBV6-6 and TRBJ2-5, with 7 bases matching TRBD1. With 4 bases clipped from V and 2 bases from J, the junction kept 4 bases outside the gene matches. The length of the CDR3 is 14 residues. Germline lookup yields CDR1 MNHNY and CDR2 SVGAGI (reference sequence). The CDR3 DNA reads TGTGCCAGCAGTTCAACAGGGGTACAAGAGACCCAGTACTTC. It specifies CASSSTGVQETQYF.

The gene calls are TRBV7-8 and TRBJ1-5; 9 positions match TRBD1. Germline lookup yields CDR1 SGHVS and CDR2 FQNEAQ. V lost 5 bases and J lost 5; bases outside the gene matches: 16. The CDR3 has 18 residues. DNA for the CDR3: TGTGCCAGCAGCCTCGCCCCGCCTACAGGGGGCCGCGATCAGCCCCAGCATTTT. Protein sequence: CASSLAPPTGGRDQPQHF.

This sequence joins TRBV7-9 and TRBJ2-2, with 8 bases identical to TRBD1. Trimming at V came to 8 bases and at J to 5 bases, leaving 7 bases not matched to a gene. There are 14 residues in the CDR3. Per the germline V gene, CDR1 is SEHNR and CDR2 is FQNEAQ (reference sequence). For the CDR3, the DNA is TGTGCCAGCTCCGGGACAGGAGGGACCGGGGAGCTGTTTTTT. This sequence encodes CASSGTGGTGELFF.

There are a few counts of this clone. The rearrangement uses TRBV4-2 and TRBJ1-2, with 7 positions matching TRBD1. This CDR3 has 13 amino acids. Unmatched junction bases numbered 1, after V lost 0 bases and J lost 6 bases. Germline loops: CDR1 LGHNA, CDR2 YNFKEQ. CDR3 amino acids: CASSQDRGDGYTF. DNA of the CDR3: TGTGCCAGCAGCCAAGACAGGGGGGATGGCTACACCTTC.

The chain employs TRBV7-3 and TRBJ2-2; 7 bases line up with TRBD2. J lost 3 bases, V lost 5 bases, and 6 bases had no gene match. CDR1 and CDR2 from the germline V gene are SGHTA and FQGTGA. The CDR3 covers 15 residues. CDR3 coding DNA: TGTGCCAGCAGCCTTTCGACTAGCTACACCGGGGAGCTGTTTTTT. It specifies CASSLSTSYTGELFF.

The chain couples TRBV4-1 to TRBJ2-3; 11 positions agree with TRBD2. This CDR3 contains 15 residues. CDR1 and CDR2 (germline): MGHRA, YSYEKL. V gave up 4 bases and J gave up 6 bases; unmatched junction bases: 6. The CDR3 DNA is TGCGCCAGCAGCCCTCGGACTAGCGGGTTTGATACGCAGTATTTT. Translation gives CASSPRTSGFDTQYF.

The gene calls are TRBV5-5 and TRBJ1-1, with D unclear. CDR1 and CDR2 (germline): SGHKS, YYEKEE (reference sequence). The CDR3 is 15 residues long. The V end lost 1 base, the J end lost 2 bases, and 12 bases lay between the germline ends. DNA of the CDR3: TGTGCCAGCAGCTTGCAGCCAGACATAAACACTGAAGCTTTCTTT. Protein sequence: CASSLQPDINTEAFF.

The CDR3 DNA is TGTGCCAGTAGTATCCTGGACAACCCTAACTATGGCTACACCTTC. Translating gives CASSILDNPNYGYTF. This chain joins TRBV19 and TRBJ1-2; the D gene is possibly TRBD1 (5 bases). The CDR3 consists of 15 residues. Germline CDR1 LNHDA, CDR2 SQIVND (reference sequence). V was clipped by 3 bases and J by 0 bases, with 11 bases between them.

The genes are TRBV28 and TRBJ2-1, with TRBD2 identical over 12 bases. The germline CDR1 and CDR2 sequences are MDHEN and SYDVKM. The V gene end was trimmed by 5 bases and the J gene end by 7 bases; junction bases not matched to a gene: 3. This CDR3 region has 14 residues. CDR3 residues: CASSPGTSGNEQFF. The CDR3, as DNA: TGTGCCAGCAGTCCTGGGACTAGCGGGAATGAGCAGTTCTTC.

The V and J genes are TRBV7-2 and TRBJ1-6, with a tentative D call TRBD1 (6 bases). Germline CDR1 reads SGHTA; CDR2 reads FQGNSA. V was shortened by 1 base and J by 7 bases, with 11 bases between the two germline ends. The CDR3 contains 15 residues. The CDR3 loop reads CASSLVAGENSPLHF. The CDR3 DNA is TGTGCCAGCAGCTTAGTAGCAGGGGAGAATTCACCCCTCCACTTT.

V gene TRBV6-5 combines with J gene TRBJ2-7, with 7 bases lining up with TRBD2. V was pared by 3 bases and J by 2 bases, with 4 bases of the junction left unmatched. The CDR3 runs 14 residues. The germline CDR1 and CDR2 sequences are MNHEY and SVGAGI. CDR3 DNA: TGTGCCAGCAGTTATCGCGGGGGAGCCTACGAGCAGTACTTC. Protein: CASSYRGGAYEQYF.

Written as DNA, the CDR3 is TGTGCCAGTAGCGCACAGGGGAACACTGAAGCTTTCTTT. This sequence encodes CASSAQGNTEAFF. The V and J genes are TRBV19 and TRBJ1-1, with a tentative D call TRBD1 (6 bases). CDR1 is LNHDA, CDR2 SQIVND, per germline (reference sequence). This CDR3 is built from 13 residues. Trimming removed 6 bases from V and 1 base from J, with 9 bases in between.